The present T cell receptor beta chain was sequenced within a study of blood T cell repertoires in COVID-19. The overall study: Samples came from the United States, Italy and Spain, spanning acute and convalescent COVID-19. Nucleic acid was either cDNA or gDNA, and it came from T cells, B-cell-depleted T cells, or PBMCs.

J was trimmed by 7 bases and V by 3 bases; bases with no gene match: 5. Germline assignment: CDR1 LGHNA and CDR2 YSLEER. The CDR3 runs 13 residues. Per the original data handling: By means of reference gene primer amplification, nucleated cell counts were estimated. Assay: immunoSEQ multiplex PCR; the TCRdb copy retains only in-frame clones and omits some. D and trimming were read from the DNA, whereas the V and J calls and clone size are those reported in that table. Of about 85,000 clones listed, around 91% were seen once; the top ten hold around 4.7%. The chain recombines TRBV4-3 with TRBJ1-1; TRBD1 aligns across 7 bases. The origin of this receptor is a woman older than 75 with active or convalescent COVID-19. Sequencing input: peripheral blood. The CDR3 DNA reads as TGCGCCAGCAGCCAGACAGGGATCAATGAAGCTTTCTTT. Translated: CASSQTGINEAFF.